The 24 T cell receptor beta chains presented below share a single source sample, sequenced in a study of blood T cell repertoires in COVID-19. The method was immunoSEQ multiplex PCR; TCRdb's version includes in-frame clones alone and lacks a portion of them. Counted here are about 41,000 clones, around 83% occurring once; the ten biggest clones make up about 2.6%. The source material was peripheral blood. The receptors here all came from a woman in her fifties or sixties with acute or convalescent COVID-19.

The chain links TRBV5-4 to TRBJ1-4, with TRBD1 as a possible D gene (6 bases). Germline-derived CDR1 and CDR2 are SGHNT and YYREEE (reference sequence). This CDR3 region has 14 residues. V was clipped by 4 bases and J by 5 bases, with 12 bases between them. CDR3 sequence: CASSLDRINEKLFF. DNA for the CDR3: TGTGCCAGCAGCCTGGACAGAATAAATGAAAAACTGTTTTTT.

This sequence joins TRBV9 and TRBJ2-5; 10 bases fit TRBD1. J was trimmed by 4 bases and V by 4 bases; bases with no gene match: 7. Per germline, CDR1 SGDLS and CDR2 YYNGEE. The CDR3 contains 15 residues. The CDR3 nucleotides are TGTGCCAGCAGCAACCGACAGGGGGCAGGAGAGACCCAGTACTTC. It codes for CASSNRQGAGETQYF. Full variable domain (rest looked up from reference TRBV9 and TRBJ2-5): DSGVTQTPKHLITATGQRVTLRCSPRSGDLSVYWYQQSLDQGLQFLIQYYNGEERAKGNILERFSAQQFPDLHSELNLSSLELGDSALYFCASSNRQGAGETQYFGPGTRLLVL.

This chain uses TRBV12-3 or TRBV12-4 with TRBJ2-1, with 11 bases matching TRBD2. V dropped 10 bases and J dropped 5; count of bases not matched to a gene: 4. This CDR3 has 13 residues. The CDR3 region is CATGTSGHNEQFF. CDR3 in DNA: TGTGCCACCGGGACTAGCGGACACAATGAGCAGTTCTTC.

The V and J genes are TRBV2 and TRBJ1-2; 7 nucleotides line up with TRBD1. This CDR3 region has 14 residues. Germline-derived CDR1 and CDR2 are SNHLY and FYNNEI. V trimming: 8 bases; J trimming: 8 bases; junction bases outside the gene matches: 14. CDR3 DNA sequence: TGTGCCAGCCGCACCGATACAGGGGTGAGAGGCTACACCTTC. This codes for CASRTDTGVRGYTF.

The rearrangement links TRBV2 to TRBJ1-2, with a possible D match to TRBD1 (6 bases). Trimming took off 5 bases at V and 5 bases at J, with 12 bases between the two ends. The germline V gene has CDR1 SNHLY and CDR2 FYNNEI. The CDR3 is 13 amino acids. CDR3 region: CASSFDRTYGYTF. CDR3 nucleotide sequence: TGTGCCAGCAGTTTCGACAGGACATATGGCTACACCTTC.

V is TRBV2 and J is TRBJ2-5, with 13 nucleotides matching TRBD2. From germline, CDR1 is SNHLY and CDR2 FYNNEI. The V gene end was trimmed by 6 bases and the J gene end by 8 bases; junction bases not matched to a gene: 9. The CDR3 has 15 residues. CDR3 region: CASRAGLAGVLTQYF. The CDR3 nucleotides are TGTGCCAGCAGGGCCGGACTAGCGGGGGTTTTAACCCAGTACTTC.

The chain recombines TRBV28 with TRBJ2-3, with 8 bases fitting TRBD1. The CDR3 loop spans 15 amino acids. Per germline, CDR1 MDHEN and CDR2 SYDVKM. Germline trimming cut 6 bases from V and 2 bases from J; bases unmatched to any gene: 7. The CDR3 nucleotides read TGTGCCAGCAGCCTCAGGACAGGGCACACAGATACGCAGTATTTT. Translating gives CASSLRTGHTDTQYF.

V is TRBV3-1 (or the pseudogene TRBV3-2) and J is TRBJ2-4, with 7 bases lining up with TRBD1. V lost 1 base and J lost 4; bases outside the gene matches: 4. This CDR3 region has 15 residues. The germline V gene encodes CDR1 LGHDT and CDR2 YNNKEL (reference sequence). Here the CDR3 reads CASSQGQGLKNIQYF. In DNA, the CDR3 is TGTGCCAGCAGCCAAGGACAGGGCCTAAAAAACATTCAGTACTTC.

The genes are TRBV19 and TRBJ1-2; 7 nucleotides agree with TRBD1. V lost 6 bases and J lost 6; bases outside the gene matches: 10. The germline V gene has CDR1 LNHDA and CDR2 SQIVND (reference sequence). The CDR3 extends over 14 amino acids. CDR3 loop: CASSKRQGVDGYTF. The CDR3 DNA reads TGTGCCAGTAGCAAAAGACAGGGCGTTGATGGCTACACCTTC.

J is TRBJ1-5 and V is TRBV19; TRBD1 matches 9 bases. From germline, CDR1 is LNHDA and CDR2 SQIVND (reference sequence). V lost 5 bases, J lost 6 bases, and 11 bases stayed unmatched. The CDR3 totals 16 residues. CDR3 nucleotide sequence: TGTGCCAGTAGTGGGCAAACCGGGACAGGGAGTCAGCCCCAGCATTTT. Amino acid sequence: CASSGQTGTGSQPQHF.

This chain uses TRBV4-2 with TRBJ2-1; possibly TRBD2 for D (5 bases). Germline CDR1 LGHNA, CDR2 YNFKEQ. The V gene lost 1 base and the J gene lost 9 bases, with 10 bases spanning the gap. The CDR3 spans 13 residues. CDR3 sequence (DNA): TGTGCCAGCAGCCAAGGGAGGCATGGTGAGCAGTTCTTC. Translating gives CASSQGRHGEQFF.

This rearrangement joins TRBV7-8 to TRBJ1-5; TRBD1 agrees at 10 bases. V was pared by 0 bases and J by 3 bases, with 2 bases of the junction left unmatched. Looked up from germline, CDR1 is SGHVS and CDR2 is FQNEAQ. CDR3 size: 16 residues. This CDR3 is CASSLARQGANQPQHF. The CDR3 DNA reads as TGTGCCAGCAGCTTAGCGCGACAGGGGGCCAATCAGCCCCAGCATTTT.

V gene TRBV5-4 combines with J gene TRBJ2-5; TRBD2 agrees at 7 bases. The CDR3 contains 16 residues. After removal of 3 bases from V and 4 bases from J, the junction contained 12 bases not matched to a gene. The germline V gene encodes CDR1 SGHNT and CDR2 YYREEE (reference sequence). CDR3 coding DNA: TGTGCCAGCAGCTCAGCTTCAGGGAGGGGTCGAGAGACCCAGTACTTC. Its translation: CASSSASGRGRETQYF.

The J gene is TRBJ2-7, the V gene TRBV27; TRBD1 agrees at 9 bases. The CDR3 runs 17 residues. V was pared by 6 bases and J by 1 base, with 13 bases of the junction left unmatched. Germline CDR1 MNHEY, CDR2 SMNVEV (reference sequence). CDR3 nucleotide sequence: TGTGCCAGCAGGTCACTTTATCGGGACAGGGAATCCTACGAGCAGTACTTC. Amino acids: CASRSLYRDRESYEQYF.

CDR3 in amino acids: CASSTGTGVAKLFF. CDR3 bases: TGTGCCAGCAGCACGGGGACAGGGGTTGCAAAACTGTTTTTT. The chain uses TRBV7-9 and TRBJ1-4, with 10 positions matching TRBD1. J was trimmed by 10 bases and V by 5 bases; bases with no gene match: 7. CDR3 length: 14 residues. Per the germline V gene, CDR1 is SEHNR and CDR2 is FQNEAQ (reference sequence). Variable domain in full (rest from reference TRBV7-9 and TRBJ1-4): DTGVSQNPRHKITKRGQNVTFRCDPISEHNRLYWYRQTLGQGPEFLTYFQNEAQLEKSRLLSDRFSAERPKGSFSTLEIQRTEQGDSAMYLCASSTGTGVAKLFFGSGTQLSVL.

This clone has just one count. The V and J genes are TRBV2 and TRBJ2-7; 7 bases are a match to TRBD1. This CDR3 is built from 14 residues. The V and J ends lost 4 bases and 3 bases, in that order; junction bases with no gene match: 6. Germline assignment: CDR1 SNHLY and CDR2 FYNNEI. The CDR3 loop is CASSGQGRGYEQYF. CDR3 in DNA: TGTGCCAGCAGTGGACAGGGCCGGGGCTACGAGCAGTACTTC. Complete variable domain (other parts from reference TRBV2 and TRBJ2-7): EPEVTQTPSHQVTQMGQEVILRCVPISNHLYFYWYRQILGQKVEFLVSFYNNEISEKSEIFDDQFSVERPDGSNFTLKIRSTKLEDSAMYFCASSGQGRGYEQYFGPGTRLTVT.

The chain recombines TRBV5-3 with TRBJ2-6; D remains unclear. TRBV5-3 counts as an open reading frame of uncertain function. This CDR3 has 16 amino acids. The germline V and J ends were trimmed by 6 bases and 1 base, with 14 bases remaining between them. The CDR3 reads CARTPGEVSGANVLTF. The CDR3 nucleotides are TGTGCCAGAACCCCGGGTGAGGTATCTGGGGCCAACGTCCTGACTTTC.

This clone was detected only once. J is TRBJ2-5 and V is TRBV28, with D hard to call. The CDR3 runs to 19 residues. V was shortened by 7 bases and J by 2 bases, with 29 bases between the two germline ends. Germline CDR1 and CDR2: MDHEN and SYDVKM. Here the CDR3 reads CASTFLASQGSGSQETQYF. DNA of the CDR3: TGTGCCAGCACCTTTTTGGCGTCCCAAGGTTCAGGATCTCAAGAGACCCAGTACTTC.

This sequence joins TRBV19 and TRBJ1-4, with D tentatively TRBD1 (6 bases). CDR3 length: 14 amino acids. Germline V gene sequence: CDR1 LNHDA, CDR2 SQIVND (reference sequence). V was cut by 7 bases and J by 0 bases, with 9 bases left in between. The CDR3 DNA reads TGTGCCAGTAAGGACAGTTCAACTAATGAAAAACTGTTTTTT. The encoded protein is CASKDSSTNEKLFF.

The rearrangement uses TRBV2 and TRBJ2-7; 9 positions agree with TRBD1. The CDR3 runs 15 residues. Trimming removed 7 bases from V and 2 bases from J; junction bases left unmatched: 9. Germline CDR1 and CDR2: SNHLY and FYNNEI. CDR3 residues: CASNEGQGLPYEQYF. CDR3 nucleotide sequence: TGTGCCAGCAACGAGGGACAGGGTCTTCCCTACGAGCAGTACTTC.

In this sample, this clone turned up once. CDR3 DNA sequence: TGCGCCAGCAGCTTGGCCCCCGACAGGGTGGTCAATTCACCCCTCCACTTT. Protein product: CASSLAPDRVVNSPLHF. The rearrangement links TRBV5-1 to TRBJ1-6; 7 bases fit TRBD1. Per the germline V gene, CDR1 is SGHRS and CDR2 is YFSETQ. CDR3 length equals 17 residues. V shed 0 bases and J 7 bases; nucleotides not matched to a gene: 10. Looking up the rest from reference TRBV5-1 and TRBJ1-6 gives the full variable domain: KAGVTQTPRYLIKTRGQQVTLSCSPISGHRSVSWYQQTPGQGLQFLFEYFSETQRNKGNFPGRFSGRQFSNSRSEMNVSTLELGDSALYLCASSLAPDRVVNSPLHFGNGTRLTVT.

J is TRBJ2-7 and V is TRBV10-2; D is perhaps TRBD2 (5 bases). The CDR3 runs to 14 residues. Germline lookup yields CDR1 WSHSY and CDR2 SAAADI. V lost 9 bases to trimming and J lost 1 base, with 16 bases between them. The DNA for the CDR3 is TGCGCCAGTAAGACGGGGTTGGTTTCCTACGAGCAGTACTTC. This sequence encodes CASKTGLVSYEQYF.

The chain combines TRBV13 with TRBJ2-7; 11 positions agree with TRBD1. V lost 5 bases to trimming and J lost 6 bases; unmatched junction nucleotides: 6. Germline V gene lookup returns CDR1 PRHDT and CDR2 FYEKMQ (reference sequence). The CDR3 runs 14 residues. In nucleotides, the CDR3 is TGTGCCAGCAGCGCCCCCGGGACAGGGGGCGAGCAGTACTTC. Amino acids: CASSAPGTGGEQYF.

The chain links TRBV7-6 to TRBJ2-5; possible D gene TRBD2, 5 bases. The V gene's germline CDR1 is SGHVS and CDR2 FNYEAQ. Trimming took off 1 base at V and 6 bases at J, with 12 bases between the two ends. The CDR3 length is 14 residues. The DNA of the CDR3 is TGTGCCAGCAGCTTAGGGGAAGGGAGAAAGACCCAGTACTTC. Its protein product is CASSLGEGRKTQYF.